This T cell receptor (beta chain) was obtained from a study of blood T cell repertoires in COVID-19. Overall study: Donors in the United States, Italy and Spain gave samples during acute or convalescent COVID-19. T cells, B-cell-depleted T cells, or PBMCs provided the cDNA or gDNA that served as material.

Clones were sequenced by immunoSEQ multiplex PCR, and TCRdb holds only the in-frame ones, with some missing. The sample lists 140,000 to 150,000 clones; roughly 84% were seen once. The CDR3 covers 13 residues. Germline CDR1 GTSNPN, CDR2 SVGIG (reference sequence). Trimming at V came to 6 bases and at J to 5 bases, leaving 6 bases not matched to a gene. This chain uses TRBV30 with TRBJ1-1; 10 bases align to TRBD1. The sequencing sample was made of peripheral blood. The TCR was taken from a human donor in a cohort sampled during active COVID-19. CDR3 protein: CACDRGLRTEAFF. DNA of the CDR3: TGTGCCTGCGACAGGGGGCTGAGGACTGAAGCTTTCTTT.